The next 6 T cell receptor beta chains were all read from a single sample in a study of OX40 agonist ivuxolimab in advanced cancers. Assay: immunoSEQ multiplex PCR; the TCRdb copy retains only in-frame clones and omits some. Of 85,000 to 100,000 clones listed, more than 70% are singletons. Sequencing was performed on CD4+ or CD8+ T cells sorted from blood, taken in a trial of the OX40 agonist ivuxolimab. These receptors came from an adult with an advanced solid tumor such as melanoma, head and neck, liver or kidney cancer.

The rearrangement uses TRBV14 and TRBJ1-4; 7 bases map to TRBD1. This CDR3 is built from 16 residues. With 4 bases clipped from V and 7 bases from J, the junction kept 12 bases outside the gene matches. CDR1 is SGHDN, CDR2 FVKESK, per germline. For the CDR3, the DNA is TGTGCCAGCAGCCGCCTAGGCGCAGGGGGTAGTGAAAAACTGTTTTTT. It yields the protein CASSRLGAGGSEKLFF.

J is TRBJ2-1 and V is TRBV29-1; D unclear. Germline assignment: CDR1 SQVTM and CDR2 ANQGSEA. V lost 0 bases to trimming and J lost 7 bases, with 16 bases between them. This CDR3 contains 15 residues. The DNA of the CDR3 is TGCAGCGTTGAAGATCAAAGAGGTTTCCCGAATGAGCAGTTCTTC. This encodes CSVEDQRGFPNEQFF.

V gene TRBV4-1 combines with J gene TRBJ2-7; perhaps D is TRBD1 or TRBD2 (6 bases each). V dropped 3 bases and J dropped 5 bases, with 14 bases sitting between them. The germline CDR1 and CDR2 sequences are MGHRA and YSYEKL. This CDR3 has 14 amino acids. The chain's CDR3 is CASSHAGQRNEQYF. As DNA, the CDR3 is TGCGCCAGCAGCCACGCGGGACAAAGGAACGAGCAGTACTTC.

This CDR3 reads CASSLLTEPSNNEQFF. The CDR3 nucleotides are TGTGCCAGCAGCCTACTGACAGAACCTTCAAACAATGAGCAGTTCTTC. The chain uses TRBV9 and TRBJ2-1, with D maybe TRBD1 (5 bases). V was clipped by 4 bases and J by 5 bases, with 19 bases between them. The CDR3 runs to 16 residues. The V gene's germline CDR1 is SGDLS and CDR2 YYNGEE.

With respect to this clone: In this CDR3 the conserved last residue, phenylalanine or tryptophan, is missing, so a read error is likely. The chain carries TRBV5-6 and TRBJ1-2; D remains unclear. Trimming cost V 0 bases and J 6 bases, with 6 bases left between them. Germline lookup yields CDR1 SGHDT and CDR2 YYEEEE. CDR3 length: 12 residues. The CDR3 region has the DNA TGTGCCAGCAGCTTGGATAGGGATGGCTACACCCTC. It codes for CASSLDRDGYTL.

The chain is built from TRBV27 and TRBJ2-7, with no clear D. The CDR3 totals 13 residues. CDR1 and CDR2 from the germline V gene are MNHEY and SMNVEV (reference sequence). Trimming shortened V by 6 bases and J by 0 bases, and 9 bases separated the two germline ends. Here the CDR3 reads CASSTTYSYEQYV. CDR3 nucleotides: TGTGCCAGCAGCACCACCTACTCCTACGAGCAGTACGTC.